Below, one T cell receptor (beta chain) is given with its context. This sample is part of a study of Ad26.COV2.S vaccination and SARS-CoV-2 variants. Treatment noted: some 20 received Ad26.COV2.S at low or high dose, single or two shots; 5 received placebo; per-sample allocation not given. At day 63 after the first vaccine or placebo injection, samples were drawn. Donation was by an adult aged 18-55 years who was in Boston. Wuhan-strain SARS-CoV-2 spike was expressed by the Ad26 vector that made up the vaccine. The repertoire was sequenced with immunoSEQ multiplex PCR; TCRdb's copy has only in-frame clones and lacks some. Of a few hundred thousand clones listed, 85% to 90% are singletons. This clonotype originated in a person aged 18-65 years who received the Ad26.COV2.S COVID-19 vaccine or a placebo. The material sequenced was peripheral blood, taken in a trial of Ad26.COV2.S vaccine versus placebo.

The CDR3 loop reads CASSFPGQIYEQYF. DNA of the CDR3: TGTGCCAGCAGTTTTCCGGGACAAATCTACGAGCAGTACTTC. This chain connects TRBV28 to TRBJ2-7; D is perhaps TRBD1 (6 bases). Per germline, CDR1 MDHEN and CDR2 SYDVKM. Trimming removed 3 bases at V and 3 bases at J, with 12 bases between. This CDR3 has 14 amino acids.